In this sample, the clone carrying this TCR beta chain turned up many times. Its matching antigen is unknown. This entry comes from a study of early T cells in non-severe SARS-CoV-2 infection. Background on the study: Whole-blood bulk RNA, unsorted, was sequenced, and chains were unpaired. Overall study findings and caveats: Reliance on VDJdb matching favored anti-spike CD8 responses; private and CD4 specificities were missed.

The V end was cut by 5 bases, the J end by 6 bases, with 16 bases between. The CDR3 is made up of 13 amino acids. Germline V gene lookup returns CDR1 DFQATT and CDR2 SNEGSKA (reference sequence). Unique molecular identifiers were attached to individual cDNA molecules. TCRdb itself ran the 5' RACE reads through MiXCR, one entry per CDR3 protein. Of roughly 50,000 distinct CDR3 sequences in the sample, roughly 7.6% were seen once. J is TRBJ1-2 and V is TRBV20-1; D remains ambiguous. The TCR comes from an adult who was a healthcare worker with PCR-confirmed SARS-CoV-2 infection or an uninfected control (not recorded which). This sample comprised whole blood, obtained at baseline. CDR3 sequence: CSAYPGRKDGYTF. The DNA of the CDR3 is TGCAGTGCTTACCCGGGCCGCAAGGATGGCTACACCTTC.